This T cell receptor (beta chain) was sequenced during a study of blood T cell repertoires in COVID-19 (dated by TCRdb to the early 2020s). Turning to the overall study: The collaborator samples originated in the United States, Italy and Spain and spanned the acute and convalescent phases of COVID-19. The prospective study material was composed of cDNA or gDNA derived from T cells, B-cell-depleted T cells, or PBMCs. The dataset comprised deeply sampled blood TCRbeta repertoires from subjects exposed to, actively infected with, or recovered from COVID-19. The repertoires were released in a freely available public database meant as a resource for research on the immune response to SARS-CoV-2. The samples were drawn from two sources: the first 160 participants of the ongoing ImmuneRACE study, and some 1,300 subjects contributed by 6 global collaborators. A de-identified subject ID, COVID-19 status, age in years and sex were almost always included in the sample metadata. Where available, HLA class I and class II types were obtained from metadata supplied by the sample provider rather than from assay-based typing.

Beyond this particular receptor, the publication reports: Clinical and demographic metadata were provided uncurated, with the amount varying by source and participant.

As regards this clone: The antigen this receptor binds is unknown. No per-base quality is available; no much larger clone lies one base away.

Relative to germline, V is 2 bases shorter and J is 0 bases shorter, with 5 bases between their ends. From the cysteine through the phenylalanine, the CDR3 covers 15 amino acids. Only the CDR3 region is kept as DNA, spanning 45 bases read in frame from base 1. The germline V gene encodes CDR1 MNHEY and CDR2 SVGAGI. Participants in the prospective study were enrolled through a virtual design, were aged about 18 to 100 years, and lived in 24 United States geographic areas. Cohort assignment in the prospective study relied on participant-reported clinical history from a screening survey and a study questionnaire. Exposed participants had been in contact with someone with a PCR-confirmed or clinician-diagnosed COVID-19 case within 2 weeks of study entry. In the prospective study, whole blood, serum and a nasopharyngeal or oropharyngeal swab were collected from each participant by mobile phlebotomists. Over a roughly two-month period, participants in the prospective study had the option of providing additional blood draws and questionnaires. Before DNA extraction, prospective study blood samples were shipped either frozen or at room temperature.

The immunoSEQ Assay, a bias-controlled multiplex PCR, was used to amplify TCRbeta CDR3 regions from genomic DNA. The authors processed their data as follows. The number of nucleated cells in each sample was estimated by amplification of reference gene primers within the assay. Sequence reads were collapsed and filtered to measure the absolute abundance of every unique TCRbeta CDR3 rearrangement. For each sample, productive Simpson clonality was calculated as the square root of Simpson's diversity index over productive rearrangements. The source is immuneACCESS, and TCRdb retained only in-frame sequences with V and J called. Part of the clones is not carried over; for the studies checked, unresolved V genes explain less than half of this, and the remainder is unexplained. The D gene and trimming were derived from the DNA, and the V and J assignments and clone size from that table. The sample table shows about 270,000 clones, and 75% to 95% are seen once. The ten top clones hold 2.5% to 3% of the sample.

Source material: PBMCs or T cells enriched from blood (not recorded which). The rearranged chain carries TRBV6-5 and TRBJ2-6, with the D gene not confidently named. The source of this sequence is a middle-aged man who had been exposed to COVID-19. The sequence in DNA is TGTGCCAGCAGTTACGGGCGCTCTGGGGCCAACGTCCTGACTTTC. The encoded protein is CASSYGRSGANVLTF.